This T cell receptor (beta chain) came from a study of blood T cells in healthy people across ages. Points from the study as a whole: Both higher diversity and more naive CD4+ cells marked long-lived donors when set against aged donors. Across samples, TCR beta diversity tracked strongly with naive T cell percentage.

The sample holds many counts of this clonotype. Its target is not known. It was around 9 milliliters of peripheral blood that were drawn from each donor. The germline V gene has CDR1 SQVTM and CDR2 ANQGSEA. The CDR3 has 18 residues. V lost 4 bases, J lost 5 bases, and 29 bases lay in between. The authors ran a second PCR of about 7 to 11 cycles using a sample-barcoded 5' primer and a J-beta primer mix. TCRdb analysed the 5' RACE reads with MiXCR anew, one entry per CDR3 protein. This table holds some 1.6 million distinct CDR3 sequences, almost 35% found once. The receptor comes from a young woman in good health. The specimen was blood. The chain joins TRBV29-1 to TRBJ2-5; D remains unclear. The DNA of the CDR3 is TGCAGCGTTGGCCGCCCCTCTGAACCGGGCTTCACTTCGGAGACCCAGTACTTC. Translating it yields CSVGRPSEPGFTSETQYF. Full variable domain (rest looked up from reference TRBV29-1 and TRBJ2-5): SAVISQKPSRDICQRGTSLTIQCQVDSQVTMMFWYRQQPGQSLTLIATANQGSEATYESGFVIDKFPISRPNLTFSTLTVSNMSPEDSSIYLCSVGRPSEPGFTSETQYFGPGTRLLVL.